These 15 T cell receptor beta chains came from one sample sequenced in a study of cytomegalovirus exposure and HLA in healthy donors. The PCR had 60 Vbeta and 13 Jbeta primers. Measured with immunoSEQ multiplex PCR; TCRdb has only the in-frame clones, and not every one. The sample has about 110,000 clones; more than 70% are singletons. The sequencing input was PBMCs. These receptors came from a man aged 18 to 30 in good health and CMV-seronegative.

CDR3 nucleotides: TGTGCCAGCAGACCCGGGGGTAGCACAGATACGCAGTATTTT. Its protein is CASRPGGSTDTQYF. The J gene is TRBJ2-3, the V gene TRBV28; possible D gene TRBD2, 6 bases. V lost 6 bases, J lost 0 bases, and 10 bases lay in between. CDR1 is MDHEN, CDR2 SYDVKM, per germline. The CDR3 has 14 amino acids.

The CDR3 reads CATSRVHGTGGSPLHF. CDR3 coding DNA: TGTGCCACCAGCAGAGTCCATGGGACAGGGGGATCACCCCTCCACTTT. The chain employs TRBV15 and TRBJ1-6; 11 nucleotides match TRBD1. The CDR3 is 16 amino acids. Germline V lookup: CDR1 LNHNV, CDR2 YYDKDF (reference sequence). The J segment lost 10 bases and the V segment lost 1 base, leaving 6 bases of the junction unmatched.

The J gene is TRBJ2-3, the V gene TRBV5-1, with D perhaps TRBD1 (6 bases). V was trimmed by 2 bases and J by 3 bases, leaving 13 bases between them. Germline V gene data show CDR1 as SGHRS and CDR2 as YFSETQ. The CDR3 is made up of 15 amino acids. CDR3 bases: TGCGCCAGCAGCTTACAGGGAAGTAGGACAGATACGCAGTATTTT. Its protein is CASSLQGSRTDTQYF.

This clone showed up just once. DNA of the CDR3: TGTGCCAGCAGCGTAGAGTCCGGGGGGCGAGGAGATACGCAGTATTTT. Its translation: CASSVESGGRGDTQYF. The chain recombines TRBV9 with TRBJ2-3, with D perhaps matching TRBD2 (7 bases). The V and J ends lost 0 bases and 5 bases respectively, with 16 bases between them. The CDR3 spans 16 residues. CDR1 and CDR2 (germline): SGDLS, YYNGEE. The variable domain in full, with the rest retrieved from reference TRBV9 and TRBJ2-3, is DSGVTQTPKHLITATGQRVTLRCSPRSGDLSVYWYQQSLDQGLQFLIQYYNGEERAKGNILERFSAQQFPDLHSELNLSSLELGDSALYFCASSVESGGRGDTQYFGPGTRLTVL.

The V gene is TRBV19, the J gene TRBJ2-7; weak D call: TRBD2 (6 bases). The CDR3 spans 15 residues. V was shortened by 2 bases and J by 3 bases, with 14 bases between the two germline ends. Looked up from germline, CDR1 is LNHDA and CDR2 is SQIVND (reference sequence). Here the CDR3 DNA reads TGTGCCAGTAGTATATCCCCCCCGGGGGACTACGAGCAGTACTTC. Translating it yields CASSISPPGDYEQYF.

The V gene is TRBV6-6, the J gene TRBJ2-7, with TRBD2 identical over 7 bases. The CDR3 has 14 amino acids. Trimming removed 3 bases from V and 4 bases from J; junction bases left unmatched: 6. In germline, CDR1 is MNHNY, CDR2 SVGAGI (reference sequence). The chain's CDR3 is CASSYGGGGYEQYF. For the CDR3, the DNA is TGTGCCAGCAGTTATGGGGGGGGTGGGTACGAGCAGTACTTC.

The CDR3 nucleotides read TGCGCCAGCAGCCAGGGGTACAGGGGGTACGAGCAGTACTTC. It is translated as CASSQGYRGYEQYF. The chain has TRBV4-3 and TRBJ2-7; 8 nucleotides align to TRBD1. The CDR3 totals 14 residues. CDR1 LGHNA and CDR2 YSLEER come from the germline V gene. With V trimmed by 3 bases and J by 4 bases, 5 bases remained unmatched.

The chain has TRBV14 and TRBJ2-3, with TRBD1 matching over 12 bases. The junction had 5 bases not matched to a gene; V was cut back by 3 bases and J by 4 bases. Germline lookup yields CDR1 SGHDN and CDR2 FVKESK. The CDR3 is made up of 16 amino acids. CDR3 region: CASSHGTGGSSDTQYF. For the CDR3, the DNA is TGTGCCAGCAGCCACGGGACAGGGGGCTCGTCAGATACGCAGTATTTT.

The chain employs TRBV4-1 and TRBJ2-5; 9 bases are a match to TRBD2. V was clipped by 2 bases and J by 1 base; unmatched bases: 17. Germline V lookup: CDR1 MGHRA, CDR2 YSYEKL. This CDR3 has 20 residues. CDR3 protein: CASSQIFTGGGAGGQETQYF. The CDR3 region has the DNA TGCGCCAGCAGCCAAATCTTTACGGGCGGGGGGGCAGGGGGCCAAGAGACCCAGTACTTC.

This rearrangement joins TRBV6-5 to TRBJ2-7; D is unclear. This CDR3 region has 12 residues. In germline, CDR1 is MNHEY, CDR2 SVGAGI. V gave up 4 bases and J gave up 5 bases, with 9 bases separating them. Here the CDR3 reads CASSSRVNEQYF. CDR3 bases: TGTGCCAGCAGTTCCCGCGTCAACGAGCAGTACTTC.

This clone showed up just once. The V and J genes are TRBV4-2 and TRBJ1-5; the D gene is possibly TRBD1 (6 bases). CDR3 size: 15 residues. V shed 3 bases and J shed 3 bases, with 12 bases lying between them. Germline V gives CDR1 LGHNA, CDR2 YNFKEQ. The CDR3 bases are TGTGCCAGCAGCCAGGCAACAGGGTACAATCAGCCCCAGCATTTT. Its protein product is CASSQATGYNQPQHF.

The genes are TRBV7-3 and TRBJ2-1; 8 positions agree with TRBD2. Trimming took 4 bases from V and 7 from J; bases not matched to a gene: 3. Germline lookup yields CDR1 SGHTA and CDR2 FQGTGA. The CDR3 is 13 amino acids. CDR3 nucleotides: TGTGCCAGCAGCTGGGGACTAGTTAATGAGCAGTTCTTC. Protein product: CASSWGLVNEQFF.

V and J are TRBV6-6 and TRBJ1-1; D might be TRBD1 (6 bases). Germline CDR1 is MNHNY and CDR2 is SVGAGI (reference sequence). The ends were cut back, 8 bases at V and 6 bases at J, with 13 bases in the middle. The CDR3 consists of 12 residues. The CDR3 loop is CASSQGLAEAFF. CDR3 bases: TGTGCCAGCTCCCAGGGGCTTGCTGAAGCTTTCTTT.

The V call is TRBV9, the J call TRBJ2-1; D is unclear. The CDR3 loop spans 16 amino acids. Per germline, CDR1 SGDLS and CDR2 YYNGEE. V dropped 0 bases and J dropped 0 bases, with 10 bases sitting between them. As DNA, the CDR3 is TGTGCCAGCAGCGTAGGTGCCCTGAGCTCCTACAATGAGCAGTTCTTC. This codes for CASSVGALSSYNEQFF.

The rearrangement joins TRBV7-9 to TRBJ2-5; D call uncertain. V dropped 1 base and J dropped 5 bases, with 14 bases sitting between them. The CDR3 runs to 15 residues. The germline CDR1 and CDR2 sequences are SEHNR and FQNEAQ (reference sequence). CDR3 bases: TGTGCCAGCAGCTTAGTGAGCCTAGAGAGGGAGACCCAGTACTTC. As protein: CASSLVSLERETQYF.